What follows is one TCR beta chain and its context. What it binds is unknown. This CDR3 region has 15 residues. V gave up 3 bases and J gave up 3 bases; unmatched junction bases: 2. MiXCR, run by TCRdb on the RT-PCR reads, gives a single entry per CDR3 protein. The sample shows about 160,000 distinct CDR3 sequences, approximately 11% of them seen only once. The data derive from a study of response to subunit inactivated influenza vaccine. The study, taken as a whole, reports: Authors suggested each seasonal flu vaccination may recruit only limited numbers of new T cells.

The input for sequencing was non-naive T cells sorted from PBMCs, taken more than 35 days after vaccination. This chain uses TRBV23-1 with TRBJ2-5; 12 bases line up with TRBD2. TRBV23-1 is reported as an ORF; its role is uncertain. The clonotype was recovered from a middle-aged man who received an inactivated influenza vaccine. The CDR3 spells CASSHRLAGEETQYF. The CDR3 region has the DNA TGCGCCAGCAGTCACCGACTAGCGGGGGAAGAGACCCAGTACTTC.